Here is one T cell receptor (beta chain) with its context. As yet, its antigen is unknown. The PCR had 60 Vbeta and 13 Jbeta primers. Data came from immunoSEQ multiplex PCR; TCRdb stores just in-frame clones and leaves some out. This table has 85,000 to 110,000 clones, around 79% appearing once. Healthy people donating bone marrow made up the donors. Germline trimming cut 8 bases from V and 4 bases from J; bases unmatched to any gene: 11. The CDR3 loop spans 14 amino acids. The germline V gene has CDR1 GTSNPN and CDR2 SVGIG (reference sequence). This sample stems from a study of cytomegalovirus exposure and HLA in healthy donors. General observations from the study: As confirmed in vitro, a few CMV-associated chains were specific for CMV antigens. It was reported that the classifier diagnosed cytomegalovirus status with high specificity and sensitivity in both the original and validation cohorts. In a later analysis, V- and J-gene trimming of beta chains associated with a DCLRE1C missense variant, replicated independently.

The V gene is TRBV30, the J gene TRBJ1-1, with TRBD1 identical over 9 bases. The source material was PBMCs. The receptor was derived from a man aged 45-65 years in good health and CMV-seropositive. This chain's CDR3 is CARKDTGGITEAFF. The CDR3 nucleotides read TGTGCCCGCAAGGATACAGGGGGCATCACTGAAGCTTTCTTT. The entire variable domain, with the rest obtained from reference TRBV30 and TRBJ1-1, is as follows: SQTIHQWPATLVQPVGSPLSLECTVEGTSNPNLYWYRQAAGRGLQLLFYSVGIGQISSEVPQNLSASRPQDRQFILSSKKLLLSDSGFYLCARKDTGGITEAFFGQGTRLTVV.